The 21 T cell receptor beta chains below were found in one sample sequenced in a study of shared clonotypes between healthy human individuals. The repertoire was sequenced with immunoSEQ multiplex PCR; TCRdb's copy has only in-frame clones and lacks some. The sample has approximately 2,000,000 clones; approximately 92% are singletons. The naive CD8 subset, CD45RO-negative cells positively selected for CCR7, excluded terminally differentiated effector memory CD45RA+ cells. The sequencing sample was made of naive CD8+ T cells from PBMCs. These receptors came from a man aged 18-30 years in good health. Some clones in this sample may be carry-over from other donors' samples.

V is TRBV9 and J is TRBJ2-1; the D is unclear. Between the trimmed V and J ends, which lost 4 bases and 5 bases, there was a span of 13 bases. Germline CDR1 is SGDLS and CDR2 is YYNGEE. This CDR3 is 14 amino acids long. CDR3 DNA: TGTGCCAGCAGCCTTCTAGGACCTGACAATGAGCAGTTCTTC. It codes for CASSLLGPDNEQFF.

The J gene is TRBJ2-3, the V gene TRBV10-1; 12 bases are shared with TRBD2. The germline CDR1 and CDR2 sequences are WNHNN and SYGVQD (reference sequence). Germline trimming cut 5 bases from V and 2 bases from J; bases unmatched to any gene: 5. The CDR3 has 16 amino acids. The CDR3 bases are TGCGCCAGCAGTCTTGGACTAGCGGGGTCCACAGATACGCAGTATTTT. The encoded protein is CASSLGLAGSTDTQYF.

The chain couples TRBV7-9 to TRBJ2-3; D remains unclear. This CDR3 is 17 amino acids long. V dropped 5 bases and J dropped 4 bases, with 22 bases sitting between them. Germline assignment: CDR1 SEHNR and CDR2 FQNEAQ (reference sequence). The CDR3 nucleotides read TGTGCCAGCAGCCCAAGTAGGGCTAGAGTAAAGCCAGATACGCAGTATTTT. As protein: CASSPSRARVKPDTQYF.

This clone was observed once. This sample also contains other DNA sequences that code for the same CDR3. The CDR3 loop reads CASRSGANVLTF. Written as DNA, the CDR3 is TGTGCCAGCAGATCTGGGGCCAACGTCCTGACTTTC. The chain employs TRBV6-1 and TRBJ2-6; D is unresolved. Deletions cut 6 bases from V and 1 base from J, with 1 base between. Germline loops: CDR1 MNHNS, CDR2 SASEGT. The CDR3 is made up of 12 amino acids.

The chain has TRBV6-1 and TRBJ1-5, with 8 bases that match TRBD1. The CDR3 is 14 residues long. Looked up from germline, CDR1 is MNHNS and CDR2 is SASEGT. V lost 4 bases to trimming and J lost 10 bases; unmatched junction nucleotides: 9. The chain's CDR3 is CASSALRTGPPQHF. The CDR3 region has the DNA TGTGCCAGCAGTGCCCTTCGGACAGGGCCACCCCAGCATTTT.

This chain joins TRBV28 and TRBJ2-7, with D perhaps TRBD1 or TRBD2 (7 bases each). The CDR3 sequence is 15 residues long. Deletions cut 3 bases from V and 7 bases from J, with 19 bases between. Germline V gives CDR1 MDHEN, CDR2 SYDVKM. The CDR3 region is CASSFPQGGTGEQYF. For the CDR3, the DNA is TGTGCCAGCAGTTTCCCCCAGGGGGGGACCGGGGAGCAGTACTTC.

The V gene is TRBV7-9, the J gene TRBJ2-5; a weak D match, TRBD1 (5 bases). The germline V gene has CDR1 SEHNR and CDR2 FQNEAQ (reference sequence). V lost 5 bases and J lost 5, with 18 bases in between. The CDR3 has 15 amino acids. The CDR3 loop reads CASSPQDGRAETQYF. The CDR3 nucleotides read TGTGCCAGCAGCCCCCAGGATGGCAGGGCCGAGACCCAGTACTTC.

The J gene is TRBJ2-6, the V gene TRBV4-1; 9 bases match TRBD1. The CDR3 runs to 19 residues. Losses at the gene ends were 0 bases for V and 1 base for J; bases not matched to a gene: 7. Germline assignment: CDR1 MGHRA and CDR2 YSYEKL. The CDR3 loop reads CASSQDLGTGFSGANVLTF. CDR3 coding DNA: TGCGCCAGCAGCCAAGATTTGGGGACAGGGTTTTCTGGGGCCAACGTCCTGACTTTC.

The rearrangement links TRBV7-6 to TRBJ1-3; 8 nucleotides line up with TRBD1. Per the germline V gene, CDR1 is SGHVS and CDR2 is FNYEAQ. Trimming took 3 bases from V and 2 from J; bases not matched to a gene: 0. The length of the CDR3 is 14 residues. The CDR3 loop is CASSLTGAGNTIYF. The CDR3 region has the DNA TGTGCCAGCAGCTTGACAGGGGCTGGAAACACCATATATTTT.

This clone was observed a single time. The V call is TRBV7-6, the J call TRBJ1-5; perhaps TRBD1 as D (6 bases). CDR1 SGHVS and CDR2 FNYEAQ come from the germline V gene. The V and J ends lost 5 bases and 6 bases respectively, with 17 bases between them. This CDR3 has 15 amino acids. The CDR3 loop reads CASSERAGDLQPQHF. The CDR3 coding sequence is TGTGCCAGCAGCGAGCGCGCAGGGGATCTTCAGCCCCAGCATTTT.

CDR3 DNA: TGTGCCAGCAGTTACTACAGGACCGGGGAGCTGTTTTTT. This sequence encodes CASSYYRTGELFF. V usage is TRBV7-9 and J usage is TRBJ2-2, with a possible D match to TRBD1 (5 bases). The V end lost 6 bases, the J end lost 5 bases, and 10 bases lay between the germline ends. CDR3 length: 13 residues. From germline, CDR1 is SEHNR and CDR2 FQNEAQ (reference sequence).

The V call is TRBV19, the J call TRBJ1-2; weak D call: TRBD1 (5 bases). Germline V CDR1 and CDR2: LNHDA, SQIVND (reference sequence). V lost 8 bases and J lost 2, with 12 bases in between. The CDR3 sequence is 13 residues long. The CDR3 loop is CASLRDRNYGYTF. The CDR3 DNA reads as TGTGCCAGTCTTAGGGACCGAAACTATGGCTACACCTTC.

This chain connects TRBV4-1 to TRBJ2-7, with TRBD1 matching over 10 bases. With 3 bases clipped from V and 4 bases from J, the junction kept 6 bases outside the gene matches. The germline CDR1 and CDR2 sequences are MGHRA and YSYEKL. CDR3 size: 15 residues. CDR3 loop: CASSQASDRGYEQYF. The CDR3 nucleotides are TGCGCCAGCAGCCAGGCCTCGGACAGGGGGTACGAGCAGTACTTC.

The chain couples TRBV4-3 to TRBJ1-1; perhaps TRBD1 as D (5 bases). The germline V and J ends were trimmed by 3 bases and 3 bases, with 14 bases remaining between them. The CDR3 spans 15 residues. The germline V gene has CDR1 LGHNA and CDR2 YSLEER. The CDR3 protein is CASSQGAGGYTEAFF. DNA of the CDR3: TGCGCCAGCAGCCAGGGCGCCGGGGGGTACACTGAAGCTTTCTTT.

The rearrangement joins TRBV10-1 to TRBJ2-7, with D possibly matching TRBD1 (5 bases). Germline CDR1 and CDR2: WNHNN and SYGVQD (reference sequence). The V end lost 3 bases, the J end lost 2 bases, and 11 bases lay between the germline ends. The CDR3 contains 14 residues. Here the CDR3 DNA reads TGCGCCAGCAGTGAAACAGGATGGCCCTACGAGCAGTACTTC. Its translation: CASSETGWPYEQYF.

The chain couples TRBV11-3 to TRBJ1-1; D not certain. Germline V lookup: CDR1 SGHNT, CDR2 YENEEA. Trimming took off 5 bases at V and 1 base at J, with 11 bases between the two ends. The CDR3 covers 14 residues. The CDR3 region is CASSPGRTNTEAFF. The CDR3 DNA is TGTGCCAGCAGCCCCGGGCGAACGAACACTGAAGCTTTCTTT. Supplemented by reference TRBV11-3 and TRBJ1-1, the full variable domain reads EAGVVQSPRYKIIEKKQPVAFWCNPISGHNTLYWYLQNLGQGPELLIRYENEEAVDDSQLPKDRFSAERLKGVDSTLKIQPAELGDSAVYLCASSPGRTNTEAFFGQGTRLTVV.

V is TRBV5-6 and J is TRBJ1-4; TRBD1 might be the D (5 bases). CDR1 SGHDT and CDR2 YYEEEE come from the germline V gene. This CDR3 contains 12 residues. V gave up 0 bases and J gave up 12 bases, with 9 bases separating them. CDR3: CASSLEGRELFF. In nucleotides, the CDR3 is TGTGCCAGCAGCTTGGAGGGGAGGGAACTGTTTTTT.

The chain has TRBV11-2 and TRBJ2-3; no clear D. The CDR3 runs to 18 residues. Germline CDR1 reads SGHAT; CDR2 reads FQNNGV. Trimming removed 0 bases at V and 0 bases at J, with 16 bases between. This chain's CDR3 is CASSLDRILASSTDTQYF. CDR3 coding DNA: TGTGCCAGCAGCTTAGATCGGATTCTGGCGTCTAGCACAGATACGCAGTATTTT. Full variable domain (missing parts from reference TRBV11-2 and TRBJ2-3): EAGVAQSPRYKIIEKRQSVAFWCNPISGHATLYWYQQILGQGPKLLIQFQNNGVVDDSQLPKDRFSAERLKGVDSTLKIQPAKLEDSAVYLCASSLDRILASSTDTQYFGPGTRLTVL.

About this clone: Different DNA sequences within this sample yield the same CDR3. The chain has TRBV28 and TRBJ1-1; no clear D. The CDR3 totals 13 residues. Germline CDR1 and CDR2: MDHEN and SYDVKM. V dropped 2 bases and J dropped 5 bases, with 9 bases sitting between them. The CDR3 region has the DNA TGTGCCAGCAGTTTACGGCAGAATACTGAAGCTTTCTTT. The encoded protein is CASSLRQNTEAFF.

The chain uses TRBV5-1 and TRBJ2-2, with D maybe TRBD2 (6 bases). This CDR3 comprises 16 residues. Trimming cost V 4 bases and J 7 bases, with 20 bases left between them. The germline gives CDR1 SGHRS, CDR2 YFSETQ. The CDR3 reads CASSPLATPAGGELFF. The DNA of the CDR3 is TGCGCCAGCAGCCCCCTAGCGACTCCAGCGGGCGGGGAGCTGTTTTTT.

The table lists this clone with a count of one. In the same sample, other DNA sequences code for this CDR3. The chain employs TRBV27 and TRBJ2-3, with 7 positions matching TRBD2. The CDR3 consists of 14 residues. V was clipped by 3 bases and J by 1 base; unmatched bases: 1. The V gene's germline CDR1 is MNHEY and CDR2 SMNVEV (reference sequence). CDR3 in DNA: TGTGCCAGCAGTTTGCTAGCGGGCACAGATACGCAGTATTTT. Residues: CASSLLAGTDTQYF.